The T cell receptor (beta chain) under discussion was sequenced for a study of T cell repertoires in cytomegalovirus infection. Study conclusions and caveats: The study identified carriers of CMV plus the relevant HLA from cumulative public TCR beta family frequency.

Germline-derived CDR1 and CDR2 are ENHRY and SYGVKD. The CDR3 is 13 residues long. Trimming shortened V by 6 bases and J by 5 bases, and 13 bases separated the two germline ends. TCRdb recomputed calls from the reads with MiXCR, one row per CDR3 protein. The table shows hundreds of thousands of distinct CDR3 sequences, with about 42% occurring only once. This clonotype appeared a few times. Its antigen is undetermined. Material: cultured PBMCs, obtained from culture after CMV antigen stimulation. V is TRBV10-3 and J is TRBJ1-1; D unresolved. This sequence originates from a human donor in good health (CMV status not recorded). Some clones in this sample may be carry-over from other donors' samples. CDR3: CAISREPGTEAFF. The DNA of the CDR3 is TGTGCCATCAGCCGGGAGCCGGGGACTGAAGCTTTCTTT.